The 28 T cell receptor beta chains given below trace back to one sample, sequenced in a study of T cell repertoires in cytomegalovirus infection. Via MiXCR, TCRdb re-called the reads, giving one row per CDR3 protein. This sample yields 120,000 to 150,000 distinct CDR3 sequences, of which 5.5% to 8% are seen a single time; approximately 18% belongs to the top ten. Sequenced material: PBMCs. The receptors here all came from a human donor in good health (CMV status not recorded). Some clones in this sample may be carry-over from other donors' samples.

In this sample, this clonotype turned up many times. This chain links TRBV7-6 with TRBJ2-7, with TRBD2 matching over 7 bases. Germline lookup yields CDR1 SGHVS and CDR2 FNYEAQ. This CDR3 is built from 14 residues. Trimming at V came to 4 bases and at J to 3 bases, leaving 6 bases not matched to a gene. As DNA, the CDR3 is TGTGCCAGCAGCTCCGGGGGGTCTGGCTACGAGCAGTACTTC. Its translation is CASSSGGSGYEQYF.

Many counts were recorded for this clonotype. The chain recombines TRBV19 with TRBJ2-7, with D unresolved. The CDR3 loop spans 12 amino acids. Germline V lookup: CDR1 LNHDA, CDR2 SQIVND (reference sequence). V gave up 5 bases and J gave up 2 bases, with 7 bases separating them. As DNA, the CDR3 is TGTGCCAGTAGTGCCAGCACCTACGAGCAGTACTTC. Amino acids: CASSASTYEQYF. Full variable domain (outside the CDR3, taken from reference TRBV19 and TRBJ2-7): DGGITQSPKYLFRKEGQNVTLSCEQNLNHDAMYWYRQDPGQGLRLIYYSQIVNDFQKGDIAEGYSVSREKKESFPLTVTSAQKNPTAFYLCASSASTYEQYFGPGTRLTVT.

This clonotype was counted ten times or more. The rearrangement joins TRBV14 to TRBJ1-1; 7 bases are a match to TRBD1. The junction had 7 bases not matched to a gene; V was cut back by 4 bases and J by 2 bases. The CDR3 spans 15 residues. Looked up from germline, CDR1 is SGHDN and CDR2 is FVKESK. The CDR3 DNA is TGTGCCAGCAGCCTACTGACAGGGAGAAACACTGAAGCTTTCTTT. This translates into CASSLLTGRNTEAFF.

This clonotype has a count of ten or more. The genes are TRBV27 and TRBJ2-3; either TRBD1 or TRBD2 may fit D (5 bases each). This CDR3 is built from 15 residues. The germline V gene encodes CDR1 MNHEY and CDR2 SMNVEV (reference sequence). The ends were cut back, 6 bases at V and 2 bases at J, with 15 bases in the middle. The CDR3 nucleotides read TGTGCCAGCAGCCTCCGGGACCTCCCCACAGATACGCAGTATTTT. Translated, it gives CASSLRDLPTDTQYF.

This clonotype came up many times. This chain connects TRBV5-1 to TRBJ2-3, with D perhaps TRBD1 (6 bases). The germline V gene has CDR1 SGHRS and CDR2 YFSETQ. CDR3 size: 13 residues. V was clipped by 3 bases and J by 2 bases, with 7 bases between them. CDR3 bases: TGCGCCAGCAGCTCAGGGGACACAGATACGCAGTATTTT. This codes for CASSSGDTDTQYF.

This clonotype was observed at least ten times. The chain joins TRBV7-6 to TRBJ1-4; D is undetermined. The CDR3 loop spans 14 amino acids. Germline CDR1 and CDR2: SGHVS and FNYEAQ. Trimming shortened V by 1 base and J by 7 bases, and 10 bases separated the two germline ends. The CDR3 loop is CASSLVAVGEKLFF. The CDR3 coding sequence is TGTGCCAGCAGCTTAGTGGCCGTAGGTGAAAAACTGTTTTTT. The variable domain in full, completed from reference TRBV7-6 and TRBJ1-4, reads GAGVSQSPRYKVTKRGQDVALRCDPISGHVSLYWYRQALGQGPEFLTYFNYEAQQDKSGLPNDRFSAERPEGSISTLTIQRTEQRDSAMYRCASSLVAVGEKLFFGSGTQLSVL.

Only a few counts were recorded for this clonotype. This CDR3 reads CASSPIGSTGELFF. The DNA of the CDR3 is TGCGCCAGCAGCCCCATAGGTAGCACCGGGGAGCTGTTTTTT. The chain employs TRBV5-1 and TRBJ2-2; D is unresolved. The CDR3 extends over 14 amino acids. The V gene lost 4 bases and the J gene lost 4 bases, with 11 bases spanning the gap. Per the germline V gene, CDR1 is SGHRS and CDR2 is YFSETQ.

This clonotype was counted ten times or more. The V call is TRBV7-8, the J call TRBJ2-5; D remains unclear. Germline CDR1 and CDR2: SGHVS and FQNEAQ. The CDR3 is made up of 14 amino acids. Trimming cost V 1 base and J 0 bases, with 6 bases left between them. In nucleotides, the CDR3 is TGTGCCAGCAGCTTAGGAGGTAACCAAGAGACCCAGTACTTC. It is translated as CASSLGGNQETQYF.

This clonotype has ten or more counts. The chain has TRBV11-2 and TRBJ1-3; D remains ambiguous. Germline V gives CDR1 SGHAT, CDR2 FQNNGV. V was trimmed by 1 base and J by 7 bases, leaving 8 bases between them. This CDR3 is built from 13 residues. The CDR3 DNA is TGTGCCAGCAGCTTAGTTACCGCCAACACCATATATTTT. It translates to CASSLVTANTIYF.

This clonotype was observed a handful of times. J is TRBJ2-4 and V is TRBV18, with D possibly matching TRBD1 (6 bases). The CDR3 is 14 amino acids. The germline gives CDR1 KGHSH, CDR2 LQKENI. V lost 1 base and J lost 6, with 10 bases in between. CDR3 region: CASSPLGQLNIQYF. Here the CDR3 DNA reads TGTGCCAGCTCACCACTGGGACAACTAAACATTCAGTACTTC.

The chain couples TRBV6-2 or TRBV6-3 to TRBJ2-7; the D gene is possibly TRBD1 (6 bases). Trimming took 6 bases from V and 3 from J, leaving 18 bases between them. The CDR3 is 15 residues long. Germline CDR1 is MNHEY and CDR2 is SVGEGT. The CDR3 DNA follows: TGTGCCAGCAGCCCACGGACAGTTCCGGGCTACGAGCAGTACTTC. Residues: CASSPRTVPGYEQYF.

The rearrangement uses TRBV4-3 and TRBJ2-3, with 9 nucleotides matching TRBD2. J was trimmed by 1 base and V by 4 bases; bases with no gene match: 3. The CDR3 is 15 amino acids. From germline, CDR1 is LGHNA and CDR2 YSLEER. CDR3 protein: CASSPSSGGTDTQYF. Written as DNA, the CDR3 is TGCGCCAGCAGCCCCTCTAGCGGGGGCACAGATACGCAGTATTTT.

The genes are TRBV7-3 and TRBJ1-2, with D hard to call. V lost 5 bases and J 2 bases, leaving 9 bases between the germline ends. The CDR3 consists of 13 residues. Germline CDR1 reads SGHTA; CDR2 reads FQGTGA. CDR3 DNA sequence: TGTGCCAGCAGCATCTATGGCAACTATGGCTACACCTTC. It yields the protein CASSIYGNYGYTF.

This clonotype was detected many times. The chain has TRBV28 and TRBJ1-3; no definite D call. Germline V gene sequence: CDR1 MDHEN, CDR2 SYDVKM. This CDR3 has 14 amino acids. V lost 3 bases, J lost 2 bases, and 8 bases lay in between. For the CDR3, the DNA is TGTGCCAGCAGTTTCTGGCCTGCTGGAAACACCATATATTTT. It specifies CASSFWPAGNTIYF.

This clonotype occurred a few times. The rearrangement uses TRBV2 and TRBJ2-2; D call uncertain. CDR3 size: 14 residues. CDR1 and CDR2 from the germline V gene are SNHLY and FYNNEI. Trimming removed 4 bases from V and 2 bases from J, with 8 bases in between. The CDR3 DNA reads as TGTGCCAGCAGTGCCAACCTAAACACCGGGGAGCTGTTTTTT. It is translated as CASSANLNTGELFF.

This clonotype has a count of ten or more. The chain employs TRBV5-4 and TRBJ1-2; D is uncertain. V was trimmed by 0 bases and J by 6 bases, leaving 12 bases between them. Germline V lookup: CDR1 SGHNT, CDR2 YYREEE (reference sequence). This CDR3 is built from 14 residues. The CDR3 region has the DNA TGTGCCAGCAGCTTGGAGGCTCTTGGTGATGGCTACACCTTC. Its protein product is CASSLEALGDGYTF.

This clonotype appeared many times. The V and J genes are TRBV7-9 and TRBJ2-7; tentatively, D is TRBD1 (6 bases). CDR3 length: 13 residues. The germline V gene has CDR1 SEHNR and CDR2 FQNEAQ (reference sequence). The ends were cut back, 5 bases at V and 6 bases at J, with 14 bases in the middle. CDR3 sequence: CASSRATGGEQYF. The CDR3 DNA reads TGTGCCAGCAGCCGCGCGACAGGCGGCGAGCAGTACTTC.

There are many counts of this clonotype. V gene TRBV12-3 or TRBV12-4 combines with J gene TRBJ1-2; D possibly corresponds to TRBD1 (5 bases). The length of the CDR3 is 12 residues. V gave up 5 bases and J gave up 8 bases, with 12 bases separating them. CDR3 residues: CASSAFEGGYTF. The CDR3 nucleotides read TGTGCCAGCAGTGCATTCGAGGGGGGCTACACCTTC.

The chain uses TRBV7-6 and TRBJ1-1; D is possibly TRBD1 (5 bases). This CDR3 comprises 13 residues. Trimming left V 5 bases short and J 5 bases short, with 12 bases between. Per the germline V gene, CDR1 is SGHVS and CDR2 is FNYEAQ. This CDR3 reads CASSLQYRTEAFF. DNA of the CDR3: TGTGCCAGCAGCCTCCAGTACAGGACTGAAGCTTTCTTT.

This sequence joins TRBV29-1 and TRBJ2-3; 8 bases are shared with TRBD2. The CDR3 is 15 amino acids. V lost 3 bases and J lost 6; bases outside the gene matches: 11. From germline, CDR1 is SQVTM and CDR2 ANQGSEA. CDR3 sequence reads: CSVDGGDPYGDTQYF. CDR3 coding DNA: TGCAGCGTTGACGGGGGGGACCCCTACGGGGATACGCAGTATTTT.

This clonotype was detected ten times or more. The CDR3: CASSSRDSSNQPQHF. The CDR3 DNA follows: TGTGCCAGCAGTTCCCGCGACAGTAGCAATCAGCCCCAGCATTTT. The chain couples TRBV27 to TRBJ1-5; a weak D match, TRBD1 (5 bases). With 4 bases removed from V and 0 bases from J, the gap between germline ends came to 10 bases. The length of the CDR3 is 15 residues. Germline CDR1 MNHEY, CDR2 SMNVEV (reference sequence).

This clonotype was observed many times. The chain is built from TRBV7-2 and TRBJ1-1; D is perhaps TRBD1 (6 bases). The CDR3 spans 16 residues. The V and J ends lost 1 base and 4 bases respectively, with 16 bases between them. Germline assignment: CDR1 SGHTA and CDR2 FQGNSA. CDR3: CASSLGGGGAATEAFF. DNA of the CDR3: TGTGCCAGCAGCTTAGGGGGGGGGGGCGCAGCCACTGAAGCTTTCTTT.

The genes are TRBV6-1 and TRBJ2-3; D may be TRBD2 (5 bases). Trimming pared 1 base from V and 0 bases from J, leaving 11 bases between. Germline V gives CDR1 MNHNS, CDR2 SASEGT. This CDR3 spans 16 amino acids. For the CDR3, the DNA is TGTGCCAGCAGTGAAGTGTGGACGGGAAGCACAGATACGCAGTATTTT. Its protein product is CASSEVWTGSTDTQYF.

The chain uses TRBV7-3 and TRBJ2-3; possibly TRBD1 or TRBD2 for D (5 bases each). The ends were cut back, 5 bases at V and 5 bases at J, with 11 bases in the middle. There are 13 residues in the CDR3. Germline assignment: CDR1 SGHTA and CDR2 FQGTGA. The DNA for the CDR3 is TGTGCCAGCAGCCGGGACCGACTAGATACGCAGTATTTT. Protein product: CASSRDRLDTQYF.

The J gene is TRBJ1-2, the V gene TRBV4-1; 9 bases line up with TRBD1. In germline, CDR1 is MGHRA, CDR2 YSYEKL. V trimming: 3 bases; J trimming: 6 bases; junction bases outside the gene matches: 8. This CDR3 has 15 amino acids. Written as DNA, the CDR3 is TGCGCCAGCAGCCACCTACCGGGACAGGGAGATGGCTACACCTTC. Translating gives CASSHLPGQGDGYTF.

In this sample, this clonotype turned up many times. The chain links TRBV7-2 to TRBJ2-3; no firm D call. The CDR3 length is 12 residues. Looked up from germline, CDR1 is SGHTA and CDR2 is FQGNSA. The V end was cut by 3 bases, the J end by 1 base, with 2 bases between. CDR3 nucleotides: TGTGCCAGCAGCTTCGGCACAGATACGCAGTATTTT. Its protein is CASSFGTDTQYF.

This clonotype was detected many times. This sequence joins TRBV6-5 and TRBJ1-5; TRBD1 might be the D (5 bases). The V and J ends lost 0 bases and 3 bases respectively, with 9 bases between them. In germline, CDR1 is MNHEY, CDR2 SVGAGI. This CDR3 is built from 15 residues. In DNA form, the CDR3 reads TGTGCCAGCAGTTACTCTCGGGACCCCAATCAGCCCCAGCATTTT. This translates into CASSYSRDPNQPQHF.

This clonotype came up many times. This sequence joins TRBV9 and TRBJ2-7; 7 bases map to TRBD1. The J segment lost 5 bases and the V segment lost 5 bases, leaving 13 bases of the junction unmatched. Germline lookup yields CDR1 SGDLS and CDR2 YYNGEE. The CDR3 sequence is 15 residues long. The CDR3 sequence: CASSVEGQARNEQYF. In nucleotides, the CDR3 is TGTGCCAGCAGTGTGGAAGGACAGGCGAGGAACGAGCAGTACTTC.